The present TCR beta chain was sequenced within a study of T cell responses to AZD1222 COVID-19 vaccine. Study-wide background: Pooling was applied to second doses at about 4 or about 12 weeks. Study-level points and caveats: Donor demographics were predominantly white British with a female majority; clonal diversity may be underestimated. Reportedly, close to half of spike-specific TCRs are directed against unmutated variant regions. In all cases, repertoires were sampled only after the peak T cell response.

Germline loops: CDR1 MDHEN, CDR2 SYDVKM. V was clipped by 6 bases and J by 6 bases, with 11 bases between them. The CDR3 runs to 12 residues. This clone has a handful of counts. Its target is unknown. Generated by immunoSEQ multiplex PCR, the TCRdb table keeps only in-frame clones and is missing some. The table shows over 100,000 clones, with less than 95% occurring only once. The chain employs TRBV28 and TRBJ1-2; maybe TRBD1 (5 bases). The TCR comes from an adult in good health. The source material was peripheral blood, sampled on day 0 of AZD1222 vaccination. In nucleotides, the CDR3 is TGTGCCAGCAGCGCGGACATCCATGGCTACACCTTC. Amino acid sequence: CASSADIHGYTF.